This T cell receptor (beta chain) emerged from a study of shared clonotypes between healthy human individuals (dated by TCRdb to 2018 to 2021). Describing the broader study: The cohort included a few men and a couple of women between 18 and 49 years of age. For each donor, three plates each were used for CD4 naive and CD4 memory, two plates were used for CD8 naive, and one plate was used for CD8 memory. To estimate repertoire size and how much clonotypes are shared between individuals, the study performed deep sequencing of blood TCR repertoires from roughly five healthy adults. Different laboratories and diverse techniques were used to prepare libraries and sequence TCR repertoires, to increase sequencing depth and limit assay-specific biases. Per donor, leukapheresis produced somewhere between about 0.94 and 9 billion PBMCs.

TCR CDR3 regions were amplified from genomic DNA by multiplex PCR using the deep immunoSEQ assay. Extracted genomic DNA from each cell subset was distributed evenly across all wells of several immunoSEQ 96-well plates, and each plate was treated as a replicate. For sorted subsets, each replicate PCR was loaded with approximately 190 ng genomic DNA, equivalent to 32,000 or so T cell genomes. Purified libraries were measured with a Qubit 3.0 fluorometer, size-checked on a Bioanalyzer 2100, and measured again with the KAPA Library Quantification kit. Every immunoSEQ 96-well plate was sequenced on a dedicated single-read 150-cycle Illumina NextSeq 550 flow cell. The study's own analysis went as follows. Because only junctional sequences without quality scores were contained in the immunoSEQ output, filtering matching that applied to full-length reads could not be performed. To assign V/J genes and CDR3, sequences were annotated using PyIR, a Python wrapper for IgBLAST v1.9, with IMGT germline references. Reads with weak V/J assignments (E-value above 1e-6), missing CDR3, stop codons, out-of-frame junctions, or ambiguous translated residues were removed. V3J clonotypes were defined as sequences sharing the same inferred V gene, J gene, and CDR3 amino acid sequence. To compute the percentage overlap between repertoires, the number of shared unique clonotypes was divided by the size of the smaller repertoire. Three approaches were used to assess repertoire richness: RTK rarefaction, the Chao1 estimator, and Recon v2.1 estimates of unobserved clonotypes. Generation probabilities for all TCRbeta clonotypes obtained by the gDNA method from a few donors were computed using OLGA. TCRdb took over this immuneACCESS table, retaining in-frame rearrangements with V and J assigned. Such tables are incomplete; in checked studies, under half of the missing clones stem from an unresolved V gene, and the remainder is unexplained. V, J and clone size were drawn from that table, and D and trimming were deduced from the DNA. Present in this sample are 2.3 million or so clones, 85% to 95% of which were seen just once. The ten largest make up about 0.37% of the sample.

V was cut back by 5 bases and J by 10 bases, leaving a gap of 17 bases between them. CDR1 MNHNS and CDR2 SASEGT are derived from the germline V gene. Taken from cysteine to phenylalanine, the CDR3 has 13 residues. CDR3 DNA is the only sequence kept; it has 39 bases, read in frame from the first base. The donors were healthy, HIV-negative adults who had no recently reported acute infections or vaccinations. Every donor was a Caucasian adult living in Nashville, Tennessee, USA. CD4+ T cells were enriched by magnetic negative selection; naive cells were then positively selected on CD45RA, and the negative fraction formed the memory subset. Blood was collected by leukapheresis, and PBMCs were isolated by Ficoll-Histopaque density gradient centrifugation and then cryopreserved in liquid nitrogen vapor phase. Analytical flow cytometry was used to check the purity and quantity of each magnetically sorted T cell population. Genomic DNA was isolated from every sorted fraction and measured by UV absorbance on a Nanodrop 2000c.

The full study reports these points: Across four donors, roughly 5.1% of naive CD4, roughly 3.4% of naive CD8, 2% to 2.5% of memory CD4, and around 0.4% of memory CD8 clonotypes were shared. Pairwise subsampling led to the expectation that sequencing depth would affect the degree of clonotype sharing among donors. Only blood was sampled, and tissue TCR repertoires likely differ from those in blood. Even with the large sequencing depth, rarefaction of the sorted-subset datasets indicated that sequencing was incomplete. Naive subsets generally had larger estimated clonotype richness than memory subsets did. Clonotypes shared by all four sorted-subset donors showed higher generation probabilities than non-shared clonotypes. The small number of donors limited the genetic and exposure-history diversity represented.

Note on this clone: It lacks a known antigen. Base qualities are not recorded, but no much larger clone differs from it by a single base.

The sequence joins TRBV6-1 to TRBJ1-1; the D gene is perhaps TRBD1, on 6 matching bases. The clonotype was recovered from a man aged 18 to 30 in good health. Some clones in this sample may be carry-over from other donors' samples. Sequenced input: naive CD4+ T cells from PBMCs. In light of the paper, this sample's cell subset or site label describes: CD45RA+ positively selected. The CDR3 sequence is CASSNSQGFRAFF. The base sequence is TGTGCCAGCAGTAATTCACAGGGCTTTCGAGCTTTCTTT.